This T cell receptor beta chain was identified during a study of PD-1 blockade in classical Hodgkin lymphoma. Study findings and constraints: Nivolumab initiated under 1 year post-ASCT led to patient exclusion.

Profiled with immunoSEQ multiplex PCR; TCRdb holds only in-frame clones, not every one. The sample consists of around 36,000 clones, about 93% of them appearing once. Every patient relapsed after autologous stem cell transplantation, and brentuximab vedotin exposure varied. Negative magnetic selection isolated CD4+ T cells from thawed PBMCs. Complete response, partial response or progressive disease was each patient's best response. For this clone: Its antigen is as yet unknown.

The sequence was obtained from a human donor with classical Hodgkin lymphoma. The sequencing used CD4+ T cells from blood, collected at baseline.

The CDR3 bases are TGCGCCAGCAGCTTCCCTTCTAGCTCCTACAATGAGCAGTTCTTC. Residues: CASSFPSSSYNEQFF. This chain uses TRBV5-1 with TRBJ2-1; D is undetermined. CDR3 length: 15 amino acids. V lost 2 bases and J 0 bases, leaving 9 bases between the germline ends. Germline V gene lookup returns CDR1 SGHRS and CDR2 YFSETQ.